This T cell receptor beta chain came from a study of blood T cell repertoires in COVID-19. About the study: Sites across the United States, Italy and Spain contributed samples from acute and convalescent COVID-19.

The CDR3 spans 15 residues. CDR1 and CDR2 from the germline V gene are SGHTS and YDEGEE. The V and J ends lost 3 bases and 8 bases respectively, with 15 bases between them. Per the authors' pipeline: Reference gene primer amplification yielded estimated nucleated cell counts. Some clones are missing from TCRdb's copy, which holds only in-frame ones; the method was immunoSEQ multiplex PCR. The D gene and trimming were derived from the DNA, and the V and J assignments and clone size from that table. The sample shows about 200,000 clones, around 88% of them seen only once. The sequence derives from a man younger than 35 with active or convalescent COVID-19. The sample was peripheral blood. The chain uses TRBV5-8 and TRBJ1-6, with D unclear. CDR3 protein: CASSSSGVSDSPLHF. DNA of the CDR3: TGTGCCAGCAGCTCCTCAGGCGTTTCGGATTCACCCCTCCACTTT.